These 7 T cell receptor beta chains were sequenced from one sample in a study of OX40 agonist ivuxolimab in advanced cancers. Method: immunoSEQ multiplex PCR; TCRdb's copy keeps in-frame clones and lacks some. The sample consists of around 30,000 clones, 80% to 95% of them appearing once. Source: CD4+ or CD8+ T cells sorted from blood, taken in a trial of the OX40 agonist ivuxolimab. The receptor source for this set is an adult with an advanced solid tumor such as melanoma, head and neck, liver or kidney cancer.

This chain links TRBV6-5 with TRBJ2-5; a possible D gene is TRBD2 (5 bases). V was clipped by 0 bases and J by 5 bases, with 13 bases between them. The CDR3 sequence is 15 residues long. CDR1 MNHEY and CDR2 SVGAGI come from the germline V gene. CDR3 DNA sequence: TGTGCCAGCAGTTACTCTTCACCGCAGCGGGAGACCCAGTACTTC. Encoded protein: CASSYSSPQRETQYF.

The chain links TRBV27 to TRBJ2-3, with D maybe TRBD1 (6 bases). V lost 4 bases, J lost 0 bases, and 20 bases lay in between. This CDR3 contains 18 residues. Germline V CDR1 and CDR2: MNHEY, SMNVEV (reference sequence). The CDR3 bases are TGTGCCAGCAGTTACTTTGCCCAGGGGCGGCAAAGCACAGATACGCAGTATTTT. Translation: CASSYFAQGRQSTDTQYF.

The gene calls are TRBV5-4 and TRBJ1-6; D may be TRBD1 (6 bases). The CDR3 covers 17 residues. V was cut by 0 bases and J by 2 bases, with 12 bases left in between. Germline loops: CDR1 SGHNT, CDR2 YYREEE (reference sequence). The CDR3 DNA follows: TGTGCCAGCAGCTTGGCACAGGGCTTCCCCTATAATTCACCCCTCCACTTT. This gives the protein CASSLAQGFPYNSPLHF.

The J gene is TRBJ2-7, the V gene TRBV7-6; D perhaps matches TRBD2 (6 bases). The CDR3 has 14 amino acids. Trimming shortened V by 1 base and J by 3 bases, and 10 bases separated the two germline ends. Germline values: CDR1 SGHVS, CDR2 FNYEAQ. The CDR3 sequence: CASSLGGLFYEQYF. CDR3 bases: TGTGCCAGCAGCTTAGGGGGACTGTTCTACGAGCAGTACTTC.

The chain combines TRBV5-3 with TRBJ1-2; TRBD1 agrees at 12 bases. TRBV5-3 is reported as an ORF; its role is uncertain. The CDR3 has 15 residues. V dropped 0 bases and J dropped 8; count of bases not matched to a gene: 5. This CDR3 is CARSLAGQGALGYTF. The CDR3 nucleotides read TGTGCCAGAAGCTTGGCGGGACAGGGGGCCTTGGGCTACACCTTC.

In its sample, this clone was seen once. V and J are TRBV30 and TRBJ2-1; weak D call: TRBD1 (5 bases). This CDR3 comprises 15 residues. CDR1 and CDR2 from the germline V gene are GTSNPN and SVGIG (reference sequence). Trimming took off 3 bases at V and 6 bases at J, with 18 bases between the two ends. The CDR3 DNA follows: TGTGCCTGGAGCGAATTCGTGACAGCCTCCAATGAGCAGTTCTTC. This codes for CAWSEFVTASNEQFF.

This chain joins TRBV4-1 and TRBJ2-1, with 7 bases lining up with TRBD1. J was trimmed by 0 bases and V by 4 bases; bases with no gene match: 6. Germline CDR1 reads MGHRA; CDR2 reads YSYEKL. This CDR3 spans 16 amino acids. The CDR3 here is CASSRQGPSSYNEQFF. For the CDR3, the DNA is TGCGCCAGCAGCCGACAGGGCCCGAGCTCCTACAATGAGCAGTTCTTC.